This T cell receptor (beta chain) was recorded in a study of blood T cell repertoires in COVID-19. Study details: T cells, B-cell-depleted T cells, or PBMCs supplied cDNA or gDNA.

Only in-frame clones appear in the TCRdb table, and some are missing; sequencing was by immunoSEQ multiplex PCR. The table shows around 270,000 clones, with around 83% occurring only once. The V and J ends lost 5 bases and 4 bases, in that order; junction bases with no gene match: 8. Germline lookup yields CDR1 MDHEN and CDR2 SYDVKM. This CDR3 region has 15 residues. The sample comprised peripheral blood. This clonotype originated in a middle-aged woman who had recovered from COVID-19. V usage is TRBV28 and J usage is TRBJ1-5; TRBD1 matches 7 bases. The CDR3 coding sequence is TGTGCCAGCAGTCTCCCGGGACAGCTTAATCAGCCCCAGCATTTT. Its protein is CASSLPGQLNQPQHF.